This T cell receptor (beta chain) was identified in a study of blood T cell repertoires in COVID-19 (dated by TCRdb to between 2020 and 2021). Background on the whole study: The collaborator samples originated in the United States, Italy and Spain and spanned the acute and convalescent phases of COVID-19. The material from the prospective study consisted of cDNA or gDNA derived from T cells, B-cell-depleted T cells, or PBMCs. The repertoires were released in a freely available public database meant as a resource for research on the immune response to SARS-CoV-2. Samples came from the ongoing ImmuneRACE study (first 160 participants) plus 1,254 subjects from 6 global collaborators. HLA class I and class II types, where available, came from metadata supplied by the sample provider rather than from assay-based typing. The sample metadata nearly always contained a de-identified subject ID, COVID-19 status, age in years and sex. The dataset comprised deeply sampled blood TCRbeta repertoires from subjects exposed to, actively infected with, or recovered from COVID-19.

Sequences SGHRS (CDR1) and YFSETQ (CDR2) are obtained from the germline V gene. The CDR3 measures 13 amino acids from cysteine to phenylalanine. The DNA shown is the 39-base CDR3, in frame from base 1. V drops 3 bases and J drops 6 bases, leaving 12 bases in between. TCRbeta CDR3 regions were amplified from genomic DNA using the immunoSEQ Assay, a bias-controlled multiplex PCR. The authors' pipeline ran thus. The number of nucleated cells in each sample was estimated from the amplification of reference gene primers within the assay. To quantify the absolute abundance of each unique TCRbeta CDR3 rearrangement, sequence reads were collapsed and filtered. For each sample, productive Simpson clonality was calculated by taking the square root of Simpson's diversity index across productive rearrangements. This immuneACCESS table, as held by TCRdb, lists in-frame sequences with V and J called but not all clones. Of the missing ones, under half trace to an unresolved V gene in checked studies; the others have no known cause. V and J calls and clone size come straight from that table; D and trimming were deduced from the DNA. The sample profile shows over 70,000 clones; 82% of them were found once. The ten largest clones capture under 4.5% of the sample.

To note about this clone: Which antigen it targets is not known. It has no much larger one-base neighbor in the sample; base qualities were not kept.

The collaborating institutions used their own protocols to collect whole blood in K2EDTA tubes. For TCRbeta analysis, collaborators shipped samples as frozen whole blood, isolated PBMCs, or DNA extracted from either of those sample types. Beyond this particular receptor, the publication reports: How much clinical and demographic metadata was included differed by source and by participant, and the metadata was provided uncurated.

This sequence was found in a woman aged 55-70 years with acute or convalescent COVID-19. The sample consisted of peripheral blood. This sequence uses TRBV5-1 and TRBJ1-2; TRBD1 could be the D gene, as 6 bases match. The nucleotide sequence reads as follows: TGCGCCAGCAGCTCCACAGGGAATGATGGCTACACCTTC. Its protein product is CASSSTGNDGYTF.